This T cell receptor beta chain was observed in a study of T cell responses to AZD1222 COVID-19 vaccine. V lost 0 bases and J lost 7, with 7 bases in between. This CDR3 has 12 amino acids. Looked up from germline, CDR1 is SGHDT and CDR2 is YYEEEE. The table came from immunoSEQ multiplex PCR; TCRdb's copy has only in-frame clones and leaves some out. The repertoire includes under 120,000 clones, more than 90% of them detected once, and roughly 2% sits in the top ten. Sequenced material: peripheral blood, taken on day 0 of AZD1222 vaccination. This clonotype was obtained from an adult in good health. The gene calls are TRBV5-6 and TRBJ1-1, with D unclear. The CDR3 sequence is CASSLGPIEAFF. The CDR3 bases are TGTGCCAGCAGCTTGGGCCCAATTGAAGCTTTCTTT.